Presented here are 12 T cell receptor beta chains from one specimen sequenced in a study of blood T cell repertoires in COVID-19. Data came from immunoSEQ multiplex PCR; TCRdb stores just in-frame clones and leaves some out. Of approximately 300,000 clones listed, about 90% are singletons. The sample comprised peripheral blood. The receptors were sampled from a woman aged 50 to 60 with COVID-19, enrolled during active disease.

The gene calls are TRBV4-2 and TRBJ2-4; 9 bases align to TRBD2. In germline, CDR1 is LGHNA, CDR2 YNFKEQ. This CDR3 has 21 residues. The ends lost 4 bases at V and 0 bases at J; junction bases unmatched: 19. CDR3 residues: CASSPVSSSGTTILAKNIQYF. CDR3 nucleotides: TGTGCCAGCAGCCCCGTTTCCTCTAGCGGGACTACGATCTTAGCCAAAAACATTCAGTACTTC.

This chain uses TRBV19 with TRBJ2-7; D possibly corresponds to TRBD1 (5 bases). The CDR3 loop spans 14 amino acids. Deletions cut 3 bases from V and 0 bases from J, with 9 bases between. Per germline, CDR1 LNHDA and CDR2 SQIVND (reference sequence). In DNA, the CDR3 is TGTGCCAGTAGTATCTTAGGGGCCTCCTACGAGCAGTACTTC. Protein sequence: CASSILGASYEQYF. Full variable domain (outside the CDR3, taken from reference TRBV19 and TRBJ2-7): DGGITQSPKYLFRKEGQNVTLSCEQNLNHDAMYWYRQDPGQGLRLIYYSQIVNDFQKGDIAEGYSVSREKKESFPLTVTSAQKNPTAFYLCASSILGASYEQYFGPGTRLTVT.

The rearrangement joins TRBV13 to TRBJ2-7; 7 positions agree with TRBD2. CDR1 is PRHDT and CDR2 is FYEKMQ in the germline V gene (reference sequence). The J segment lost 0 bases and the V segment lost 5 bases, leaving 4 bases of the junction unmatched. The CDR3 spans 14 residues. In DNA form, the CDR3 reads TGTGCCAGCAGCGGCGGGGGTTACTCCTACGAGCAGTACTTC. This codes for CASSGGGYSYEQYF.

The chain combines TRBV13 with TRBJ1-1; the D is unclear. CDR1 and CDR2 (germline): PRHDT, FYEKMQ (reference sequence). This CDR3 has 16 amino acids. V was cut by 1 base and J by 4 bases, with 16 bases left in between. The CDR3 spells CASSLVPSGRGTEAFF. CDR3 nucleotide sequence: TGTGCCAGCAGCTTAGTCCCCAGTGGTCGGGGCACTGAAGCTTTCTTT.

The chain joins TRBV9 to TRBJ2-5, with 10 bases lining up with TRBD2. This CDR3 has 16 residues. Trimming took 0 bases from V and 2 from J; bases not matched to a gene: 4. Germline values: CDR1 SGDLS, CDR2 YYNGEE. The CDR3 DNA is TGTGCCAGCAGCGTAGATCTAGCGGGAGCTCAAGAGACCCAGTACTTC. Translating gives CASSVDLAGAQETQYF.

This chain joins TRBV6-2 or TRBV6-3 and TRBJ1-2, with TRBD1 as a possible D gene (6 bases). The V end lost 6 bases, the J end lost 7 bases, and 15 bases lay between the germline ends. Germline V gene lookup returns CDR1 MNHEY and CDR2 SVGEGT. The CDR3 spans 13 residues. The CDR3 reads CASRPTGPGGYTF. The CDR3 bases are TGTGCCAGCAGACCTACAGGGCCCGGTGGCTACACCTTC.

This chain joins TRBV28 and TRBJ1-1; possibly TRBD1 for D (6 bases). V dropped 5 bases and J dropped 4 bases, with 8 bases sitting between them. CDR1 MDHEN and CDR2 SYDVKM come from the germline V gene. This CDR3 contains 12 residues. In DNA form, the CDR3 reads TGTGCCAGCAGTCCAGGGGTCACTGAAGCTTTCTTT. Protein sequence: CASSPGVTEAFF.

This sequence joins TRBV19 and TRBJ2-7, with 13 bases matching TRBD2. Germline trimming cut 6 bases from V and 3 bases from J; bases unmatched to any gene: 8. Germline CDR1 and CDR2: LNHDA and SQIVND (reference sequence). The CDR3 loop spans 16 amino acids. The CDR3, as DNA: TGTGCCAGTAGAGGGACTAGCGGGGCATGGGGCTACGAGCAGTACTTC. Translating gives CASRGTSGAWGYEQYF.

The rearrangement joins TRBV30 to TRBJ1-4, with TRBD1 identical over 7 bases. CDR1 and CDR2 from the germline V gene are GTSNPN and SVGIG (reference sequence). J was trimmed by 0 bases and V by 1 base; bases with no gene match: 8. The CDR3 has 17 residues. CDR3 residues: CAWSETGYLATNEKLFF. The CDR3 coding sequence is TGTGCCTGGAGTGAGACAGGGTACCTTGCAACTAATGAAAAACTGTTTTTT.

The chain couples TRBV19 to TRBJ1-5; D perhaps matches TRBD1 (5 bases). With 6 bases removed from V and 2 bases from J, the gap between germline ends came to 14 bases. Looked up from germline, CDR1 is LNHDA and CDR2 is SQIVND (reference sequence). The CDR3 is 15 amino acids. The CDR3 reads CASSLPGGGNQPQHF. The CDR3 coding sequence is TGTGCCAGTAGCCTTCCGGGAGGGGGCAATCAGCCCCAGCATTTT.

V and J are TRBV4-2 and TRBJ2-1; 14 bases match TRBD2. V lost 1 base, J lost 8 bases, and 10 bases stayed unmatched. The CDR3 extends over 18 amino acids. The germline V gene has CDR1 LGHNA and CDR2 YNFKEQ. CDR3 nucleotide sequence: TGTGCCAGCAGCCAAGGGCACGGGACTAGCGGGAGTTTCTATGAGCAGTTCTTC. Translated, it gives CASSQGHGTSGSFYEQFF.

The CDR3 DNA follows: TGTGCCAGCAGTCCCGGGGACAGGGGCTTGGAGACCCAGTACTTC. Amino acids: CASSPGDRGLETQYF. The V gene is TRBV14, the J gene TRBJ2-5; 10 nucleotides agree with TRBD1. Looked up from germline, CDR1 is SGHDN and CDR2 is FVKESK. CDR3 length: 15 amino acids. J gave up 5 bases and V 6 bases, and 9 bases lay outside the gene matches.